This T cell receptor beta chain was identified during a study of blood T cell repertoires in COVID-19. V was shortened by 4 bases and J by 0 bases, with 19 bases between the two germline ends. CDR3 length: 17 residues. Germline CDR1 reads GTSNPN; CDR2 reads SVGIG (reference sequence). Measured with immunoSEQ multiplex PCR; TCRdb has only the in-frame clones, and not every one. The sample has 200,000 to 300,000 clones; about 83% are singletons. This chain uses TRBV30 with TRBJ1-3; D is unclear. Sequenced sample: peripheral blood. The source is a woman of 80 years or more with COVID-19, enrolled during active disease. The CDR3 loop is CAWTDQIGGHSGNTIYF. In DNA form, the CDR3 reads TGTGCCTGGACCGATCAGATCGGAGGTCACTCTGGAAACACCATATATTTT.